The rows below give T cell receptor beta chains drawn from one sample of a study of control samples from healthy donors and cancer patients. Here immunoSEQ multiplex PCR was the method, and the copy in TCRdb shows in-frame clones only, minus some. The table records 150,000 to 200,000 clones, around 87% of them present only once. The specimen was blood. The receptors here all came from a woman between 50 and 59 years old in good health. Each CDR3 is given with its conserved first and last residue. The order of the fields is clone size, J gene, V gene, D gene, CDR3 DNA, CDR3 protein. A D gene is named only where the DNA matches it firmly. Not every row has a clone size; where given, it reads once, few, many or a size class.

abundance: -
j_gene: TRBJ2-7
v_gene: TRBV9
d_gene: -
CDR3nt: TGTGCCAGCAGCGTAGGGGACACCCTCCACTACGAGCAGTACTTC
CDR3aa: CASSVGDTLHYEQYF

abundance: -
j_gene: TRBJ2-7
v_gene: TRBV13
d_gene: -
CDR3nt: TGTGCCAGCAGCTTAGGGACAACTATCTCCTACGAGCAGTACTTC
CDR3aa: CASSLGTTISYEQYF

abundance: -
j_gene: TRBJ2-1
v_gene: TRBV9
d_gene: -
CDR3nt: TGTGCCAGCAGCGTAGTGGAAAGCTCCTACAATGAGCAGTTCTTC
CDR3aa: CASSVVESSYNEQFF

abundance: -
j_gene: TRBJ1-2
v_gene: TRBV10-3
d_gene: TRBD1
CDR3nt: TGTGCCATCAGTGGACAGGGGGAGCGCGGCTACACCTTC
CDR3aa: CAISGQGERGYTF

abundance: -
j_gene: TRBJ1-1
v_gene: TRBV3-1/TRBV3-2
d_gene: -
CDR3nt: TGTGCCACCGCGGGGGTCACTGAAGCTTTCTTT
CDR3aa: CATAGVTEAFF

abundance: once
j_gene: TRBJ1-6
v_gene: TRBV19
d_gene: -
CDR3nt: TGTGCCAGTAGTATAGGGGCAGGGTTCGCGGAGACACCCCTCCACTTT
CDR3aa: CASSIGAGFAETPLHF

abundance: -
j_gene: TRBJ2-4
v_gene: TRBV7-8
d_gene: -
CDR3nt: TGTGCCAGCAGCGCTACTTGGGCCAAAAACATTCAGTACTTC
CDR3aa: CASSATWAKNIQYF

abundance: -
j_gene: TRBJ1-2
v_gene: TRBV7-2
d_gene: TRBD1
CDR3nt: TGTGCCAGCAGCTCCCTGACAGGGTCGTATGGCTACACCTTC
CDR3aa: CASSSLTGSYGYTF

abundance: -
j_gene: TRBJ2-7
v_gene: TRBV6-1
d_gene: -
CDR3nt: TGTGCCAGCAGTGAAAGACAACAGGCGTGGGGCGAGCAGTACTTC
CDR3aa: CASSERQQAWGEQYF

abundance: -
j_gene: TRBJ2-3
v_gene: TRBV10-3
d_gene: -
CDR3nt: TGTGCCATCAGTCCCCCCGCAACAGATACGCAGTATTTT
CDR3aa: CAISPPATDTQYF

abundance: -
j_gene: TRBJ2-1
v_gene: TRBV5-1
d_gene: TRBD2
CDR3nt: TGCGCCAGCAGGACTAGCGGGGAGCAGTTCTTC
CDR3aa: CASRTSGEQFF

abundance: once
j_gene: TRBJ2-1
v_gene: TRBV6-2/TRBV6-3
d_gene: TRBD2
CDR3nt: TGTGCCAGCAGCCGGCTAGCGGGGTTCAATGAGCAGTTCTTC
CDR3aa: CASSRLAGFNEQFF

abundance: once
j_gene: TRBJ1-4
v_gene: TRBV5-1
d_gene: TRBD1
CDR3nt: TGCGCCAGCAGCTTGGCCCATGGACAGGACGAAAAACTGTTTTTT
CDR3aa: CASSLAHGQDEKLFF

abundance: -
j_gene: TRBJ2-3
v_gene: TRBV11-2
d_gene: -
CDR3nt: TGTGCCAGCAGCGGCAAGGGTCGGGACGCCGGTACGCAGTATTTT
CDR3aa: CASSGKGRDAGTQYF

abundance: -
j_gene: TRBJ2-2
v_gene: TRBV5-6
d_gene: -
CDR3nt: TGTGCCAGCAGCTTGTTGACCGGCACCGGGGAGCTGTTTTTT
CDR3aa: CASSLLTGTGELFF

abundance: few
j_gene: TRBJ1-5
v_gene: TRBV24-1
d_gene: -
CDR3nt: TGTGCCACCAGTGATACGGGGGATCAGCCCCAGCATTTT
CDR3aa: CATSDTGDQPQHF

abundance: -
j_gene: TRBJ2-2
v_gene: TRBV19
d_gene: TRBD2
CDR3nt: TGTGCCAGTAGTATGGGTCGCGGGGGTTCGGCCGGGGAGCTGTTTTTT
CDR3aa: CASSMGRGGSAGELFF

abundance: once
j_gene: TRBJ2-7
v_gene: TRBV6-5
d_gene: -
CDR3nt: TGTGCCAGCAGAGCTGGAGCGGGTTCCTACGAGCAGTACTTC
CDR3aa: CASRAGAGSYEQYF

abundance: -
j_gene: TRBJ2-3
v_gene: TRBV3-1/TRBV3-2
d_gene: TRBD2
CDR3nt: TGTGCCAGCAGTCGACGACTAGCGGGGGGAAGCACAGATACGCAGTATTTT
CDR3aa: CASSRRLAGGSTDTQYF

abundance: -
j_gene: TRBJ1-6
v_gene: TRBV19
d_gene: -
CDR3nt: TGTGCCAGTAGTATTGGCCTGGGTAAGGGGAATTCGGCCCTCCACTTT
CDR3aa: CASSIGLGKGNSALHF

abundance: once
j_gene: TRBJ1-1
v_gene: TRBV12-3/TRBV12-4
d_gene: TRBD1
CDR3nt: TGTGCCAGCAGTCCGGGACAGGGTTCCGAAGCTTTCTTT
CDR3aa: CASSPGQGSEAFF

abundance: once
j_gene: TRBJ1-1
v_gene: TRBV6-5
d_gene: -
CDR3nt: TGTGCCAGCGGGTTTGGGGGGTTAGACACTGAAGCTTTCTTT
CDR3aa: CASGFGGLDTEAFF